At least ten counts were recorded for the clone carrying this TCR beta chain. The entry originates in a study of regulatory T cells in long-lasting Graves disease. The time point denotes: newly diagnosed GD, antithyroid drugs for less than 3 months. From PBMCs, RNA was extracted and then used to make the TCR library. CDR1 SNHLY and CDR2 FYNNEI come from the germline V gene. The CDR3 totals 17 residues. Losses at the gene ends were 4 bases for V and 2 bases for J; bases not matched to a gene: 4. Arm-PCR of CDR3 regions and iRepertoire HTBI primers were used to build TCR beta libraries. Using its own MiXCR run on the multiplex PCR reads, TCRdb lists one record per CDR3 protein. Of around 400,000 distinct CDR3 sequences listed, 10% to 15% are singletons. This same sample was also taken into another study, of T cells in Graves' hyperthyroidism and ophthalmopathy.

The sequences come from peripheral blood mononuclear cells (PBMCs), collected at new diagnosis, from a patient treated with antithyroid drugs. The sequence came from a woman younger than 30 with Graves disease. The chain links TRBV2 to TRBJ2-3, with 15 bases lining up with TRBD2. The CDR3 loop reads CASSGGLAGGTTDTQYF. In nucleotides, the CDR3 is TGTGCCAGCAGTGGGGGACTAGCGGGGGGTACCACAGATACGCAGTATTTT.